The source of this TCR beta chain is a study of blood T cell repertoires in COVID-19. Across the whole study: PBMCs, B-cell-depleted T cells, or T cells were the source of the cDNA or gDNA that made up the material.

V shed 4 bases and J shed 1 base, with 14 bases lying between them. The germline V gene encodes CDR1 MNHNS and CDR2 SASEGT. The CDR3 consists of 16 residues. Repertoires were generated with immunoSEQ multiplex PCR, while TCRdb's copy carries only in-frame clones and drops some. The sample lists fewer than 250,000 clones; around 85% were seen once. This rearrangement joins TRBV6-1 to TRBJ1-5; D call uncertain. The TCR sequence derives from a middle-aged man with acute or convalescent COVID-19. The sample comprised peripheral blood. The CDR3 reads CASSAQRGPSNQPQHF. The CDR3 coding sequence is TGTGCCAGCAGTGCCCAGAGAGGCCCGAGCAATCAGCCCCAGCATTTT.